The sequence of this T cell receptor (beta chain) was determined in a study of blood T cells in healthy people across ages. V lost 5 bases and J lost 11, with 18 bases in between. CDR1 SEHNR and CDR2 FQNEAQ come from the germline V gene (reference sequence). The CDR3 extends over 13 amino acids. In this sample, this clonotype turned up a few times. This may be a read error: a much more frequent sequence differs by one nucleotide. The use of a sample-barcoded 5' primer and a J-beta primer mix characterized a second PCR of 7 to 11 cycles. Every sample gave at least 2.5 million paired-end reads containing CDR3. TCRdb independently ran MiXCR on the 5' RACE reads; one entry per CDR3 protein. The repertoire has hundreds of thousands of distinct CDR3 sequences, 25% to 35% of them found once; the top ten carry around 14%.

This sequence was found in a woman over 75 in good health. Sequencing used blood. This chain uses TRBV7-9 with TRBJ2-5; the D is unclear. As DNA, the CDR3 is TGTGCCAGCAGCCCGGAGCGACGGTCGAGGCAGTACTTC. Its translation: CASSPERRSRQYF.